Shown below are 7 T cell receptor beta chains from a single sample sequenced in a study of cytomegalovirus exposure and HLA in healthy donors. The table came from immunoSEQ multiplex PCR; TCRdb's copy has only in-frame clones and leaves some out. The table records 150,000 to 200,000 clones, about 85% of them present only once. The sequenced material came from PBMCs. The source of these receptors is a young man in good health and CMV-seropositive.

The chain links TRBV29-1 to TRBJ1-1; D is unclear. The ends were cut back, 4 bases at V and 0 bases at J, with 9 bases in the middle. The CDR3 sequence is 13 residues long. Germline V lookup: CDR1 SQVTM, CDR2 ANQGSEA. The CDR3, as DNA: TGCAGCGTTGCCCTAATCTTGAACACTGAAGCTTTCTTT. It translates to CSVALILNTEAFF.

The chain recombines TRBV11-2 with TRBJ2-5, with D perhaps TRBD1 (6 bases). The CDR3 length is 14 residues. CDR1 is SGHAT, CDR2 FQNNGV, per germline. V was pared by 0 bases and J by 7 bases, with 12 bases between. The CDR3 sequence: CASSLDGGPGTQYF. The CDR3 bases are TGTGCCAGCAGCTTAGATGGGGGCCCAGGGACCCAGTACTTC. The variable domain in full, with the rest retrieved from reference TRBV11-2 and TRBJ2-5, is EAGVAQSPRYKIIEKRQSVAFWCNPISGHATLYWYQQILGQGPKLLIQFQNNGVVDDSQLPKDRFSAERLKGVDSTLKIQPAKLEDSAVYLCASSLDGGPGTQYFGPGTRLLVL.

V is TRBV27 and J is TRBJ2-7, with 11 bases fitting TRBD2. The CDR3 is made up of 17 amino acids. Per germline, CDR1 MNHEY and CDR2 SMNVEV (reference sequence). The ends lost 5 bases at V and 3 bases at J; junction bases unmatched: 12. In nucleotides, the CDR3 is TGTGCCAGCAGTCCGCTAGGGGCTAGCGGGGGGAACTACGAGCAGTACTTC. The encoded protein is CASSPLGASGGNYEQYF.

This clone occurred a few times. The chain combines TRBV7-3 with TRBJ2-3, with TRBD2 matching 11 bases. The V gene's germline CDR1 is SGHTA and CDR2 FQGTGA. The CDR3 is 14 residues long. With V trimmed by 5 bases and J by 4 bases, 2 bases remained unmatched. The CDR3 protein is CASSRLAGPDTQYF. The CDR3 DNA follows: TGTGCCAGCAGCAGACTAGCGGGGCCAGATACGCAGTATTTT.

This clone was recorded once. This sequence joins TRBV5-1 and TRBJ1-2; possibly TRBD1 for D (5 bases). The V gene's germline CDR1 is SGHRS and CDR2 YFSETQ. V lost 0 bases, J lost 3 bases, and 18 bases lay in between. This CDR3 is built from 17 residues. This CDR3 reads CASSLGPQGGADYGYTF. CDR3 in DNA: TGCGCCAGCAGCTTGGGCCCCCAGGGAGGGGCAGACTATGGCTACACCTTC.

V usage is TRBV7-9 and J usage is TRBJ1-4; no reliable D call. This CDR3 comprises 13 residues. Germline V gene sequence: CDR1 SEHNR, CDR2 FQNEAQ (reference sequence). The CDR3 DNA follows: TGTGTCACGGCGGGCCCCCGAAGCGAAAAACTGTTTTTT. Translating it yields CVTAGPRSEKLFF.

This rearrangement joins TRBV7-2 to TRBJ2-7; TRBD1 matches 9 bases. The length of the CDR3 is 15 residues. Germline-derived CDR1 and CDR2 are SGHTA and FQGNSA. J was trimmed by 2 bases and V by 5 bases; bases with no gene match: 7. The CDR3 here is CASSNDRGLTYEQYF. DNA of the CDR3: TGTGCCAGCAGCAACGACAGGGGGTTAACCTACGAGCAGTACTTC.